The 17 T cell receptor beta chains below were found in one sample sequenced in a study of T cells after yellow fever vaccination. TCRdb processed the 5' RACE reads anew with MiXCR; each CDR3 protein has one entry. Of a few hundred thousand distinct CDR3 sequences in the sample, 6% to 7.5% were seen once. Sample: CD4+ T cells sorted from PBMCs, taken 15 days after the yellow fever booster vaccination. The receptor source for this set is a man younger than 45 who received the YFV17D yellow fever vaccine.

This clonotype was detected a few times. CDR3 sequence reads: CASSYSSSGVVELNEQFF. For the CDR3, the DNA is TGTGCCAGCAGTTACTCGAGTTCGGGGGTCGTGGAACTCAATGAGCAGTTCTTC. The chain has TRBV6-5 and TRBJ2-1; perhaps TRBD2 as D (6 bases). CDR1 MNHEY and CDR2 SVGAGI come from the germline V gene. The V and J ends lost 0 bases and 6 bases respectively, with 21 bases between them. There are 18 residues in the CDR3.

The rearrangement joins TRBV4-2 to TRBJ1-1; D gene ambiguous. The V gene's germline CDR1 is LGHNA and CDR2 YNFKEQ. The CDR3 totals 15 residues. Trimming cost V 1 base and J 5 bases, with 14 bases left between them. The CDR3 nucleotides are TGTGCCAGCAGCCAAGGGGAAGGGCAGAGGACTGAAGCTTTCTTT. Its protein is CASSQGEGQRTEAFF.

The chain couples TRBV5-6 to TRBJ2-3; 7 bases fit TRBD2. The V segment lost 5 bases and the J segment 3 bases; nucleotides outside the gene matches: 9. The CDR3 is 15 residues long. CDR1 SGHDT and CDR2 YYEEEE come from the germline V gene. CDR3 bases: TGTGCCAGCAGTTTCCGCGGGACTATTACAGATACGCAGTATTTT. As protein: CASSFRGTITDTQYF.

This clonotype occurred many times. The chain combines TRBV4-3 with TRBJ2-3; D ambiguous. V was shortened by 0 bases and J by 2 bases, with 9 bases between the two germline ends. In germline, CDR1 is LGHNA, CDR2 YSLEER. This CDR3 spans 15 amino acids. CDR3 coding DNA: TGCGCCAGCAGCCAAGATTTGCAGACCACAGATACGCAGTATTTT. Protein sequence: CASSQDLQTTDTQYF.

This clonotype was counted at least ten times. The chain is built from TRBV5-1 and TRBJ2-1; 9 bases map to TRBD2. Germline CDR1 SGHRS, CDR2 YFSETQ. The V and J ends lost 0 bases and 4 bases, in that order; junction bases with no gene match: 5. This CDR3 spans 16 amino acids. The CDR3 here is CASSLVGLAGYNEQFF. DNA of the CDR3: TGCGCCAGCAGCTTGGTCGGGCTAGCGGGGTACAATGAGCAGTTCTTC.

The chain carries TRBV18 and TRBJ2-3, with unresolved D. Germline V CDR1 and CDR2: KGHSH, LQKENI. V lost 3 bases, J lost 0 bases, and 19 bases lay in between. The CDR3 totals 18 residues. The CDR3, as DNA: TGTGCCAGCTCACCGGGAAACCCCGCGCTCACTAGCACAGATACGCAGTATTTT. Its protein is CASSPGNPALTSTDTQYF.

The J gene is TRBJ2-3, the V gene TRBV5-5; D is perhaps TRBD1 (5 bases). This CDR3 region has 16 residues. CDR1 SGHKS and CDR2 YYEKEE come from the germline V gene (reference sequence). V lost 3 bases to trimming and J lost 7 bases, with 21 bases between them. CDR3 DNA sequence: TGTGCCAGCAGCTACCCAGGGATGGGGATTGAAAATACGCAGTATTTT. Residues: CASSYPGMGIENTQYF.

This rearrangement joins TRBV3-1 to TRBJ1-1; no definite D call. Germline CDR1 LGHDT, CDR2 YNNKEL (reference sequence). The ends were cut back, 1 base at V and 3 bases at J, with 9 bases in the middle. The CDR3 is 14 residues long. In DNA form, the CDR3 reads TGTGCCAGCAGCCAAGTGTCTAGGGACACTGAAGCTTTCTTT. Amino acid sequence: CASSQVSRDTEAFF.

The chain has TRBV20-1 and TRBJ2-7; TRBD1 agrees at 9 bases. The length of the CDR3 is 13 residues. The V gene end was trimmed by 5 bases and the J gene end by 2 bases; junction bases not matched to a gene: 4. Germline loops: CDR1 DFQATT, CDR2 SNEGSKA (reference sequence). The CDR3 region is CSARDRVAYEQYF. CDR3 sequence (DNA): TGCAGTGCTCGGGACAGGGTAGCCTACGAGCAGTACTTC.

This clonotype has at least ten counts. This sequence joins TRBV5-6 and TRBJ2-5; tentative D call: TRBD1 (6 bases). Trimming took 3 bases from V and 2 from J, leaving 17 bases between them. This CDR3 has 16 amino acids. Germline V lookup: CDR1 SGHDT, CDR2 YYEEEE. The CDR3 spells CASSYQGRASQETQYF. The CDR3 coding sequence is TGTGCCAGCAGCTACCAGGGGCGGGCTAGTCAAGAGACCCAGTACTTC.

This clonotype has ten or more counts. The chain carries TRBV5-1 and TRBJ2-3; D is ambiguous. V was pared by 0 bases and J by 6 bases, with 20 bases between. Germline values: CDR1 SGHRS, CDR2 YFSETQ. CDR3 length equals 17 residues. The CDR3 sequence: CASSLALGPGFTDTQYF. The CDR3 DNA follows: TGCGCCAGCAGCTTGGCCTTAGGACCCGGGTTTACCGATACGCAGTATTTT.

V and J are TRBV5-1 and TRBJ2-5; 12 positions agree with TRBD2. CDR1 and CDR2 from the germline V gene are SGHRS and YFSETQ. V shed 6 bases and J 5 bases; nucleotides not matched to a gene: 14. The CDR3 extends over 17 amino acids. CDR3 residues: CASIRTSGAGSGETQYF. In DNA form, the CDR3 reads TGCGCCAGCATCCGGACTAGCGGGGCCGGGTCCGGGGAGACCCAGTACTTC.

The CDR3 DNA reads as TGTGCCAGCACGGCAGTCTACGAGCAGTACTTC. It is translated as CASTAVYEQYF. The chain employs TRBV2 and TRBJ2-7; D is unclear. Trimming left V 7 bases short and J 3 bases short, with 7 bases between. CDR1 and CDR2 from the germline V gene are SNHLY and FYNNEI. This CDR3 spans 11 amino acids.

CDR3 in DNA: TGTGCCAGCAGCTTAGATCGGACTAGCGGGAGAAGCGAGCAGTACTTC. Translating gives CASSLDRTSGRSEQYF. The chain joins TRBV11-2 to TRBJ2-7; 13 bases match TRBD2. The CDR3 extends over 16 amino acids. The germline gives CDR1 SGHAT, CDR2 FQNNGV. V lost 0 bases, J lost 6 bases, and 5 bases stayed unmatched.

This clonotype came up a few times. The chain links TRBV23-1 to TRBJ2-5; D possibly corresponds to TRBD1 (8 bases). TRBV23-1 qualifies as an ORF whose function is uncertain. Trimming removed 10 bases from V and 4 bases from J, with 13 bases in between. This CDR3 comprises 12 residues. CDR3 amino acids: CATHRGGETQYF. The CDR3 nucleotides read TGCGCCACCCACAGGGGGGGAGAGACCCAGTACTTC.

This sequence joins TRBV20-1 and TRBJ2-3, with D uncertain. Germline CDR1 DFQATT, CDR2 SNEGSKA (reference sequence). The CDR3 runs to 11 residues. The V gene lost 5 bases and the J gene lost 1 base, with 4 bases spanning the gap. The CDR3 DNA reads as TGCAGTGCTGTCCGCACAGATACGCAGTATTTT. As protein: CSAVRTDTQYF.

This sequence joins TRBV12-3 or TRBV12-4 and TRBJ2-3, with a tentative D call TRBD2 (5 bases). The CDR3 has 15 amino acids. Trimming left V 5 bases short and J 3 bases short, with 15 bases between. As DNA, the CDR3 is TGTGCCAGCAGTCCAAACCGCCGGGGAACAGATACGCAGTATTTT. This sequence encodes CASSPNRRGTDTQYF.